The 20 T cell receptor beta chains presented below share a single source sample, sequenced in a study of shared clonotypes between healthy human individuals. Some clones are missing from TCRdb's copy, which holds only in-frame ones; the method was immunoSEQ multiplex PCR. The sample includes about 2 million clones, about 95% of them seen just once. It was CD45RO-negative cells, positively selected for CCR7, that made up naive CD8 cells, with terminally differentiated effector memory CD45RA+ cells excluded. Input material: naive CD8+ T cells sorted from blood. The receptors were gathered from a man between 18 and 29 years old in good health.

The chain recombines TRBV11-2 with TRBJ2-2, with TRBD1 identical over 8 bases. Germline assignment: CDR1 SGHAT and CDR2 FQNNGV. The CDR3 totals 16 residues. J lost 0 bases, V lost 3 bases, and 3 bases had no gene match. CDR3 protein: CASSLAGQANTGELFF. The CDR3 coding sequence is TGTGCCAGCAGCTTGGCGGGACAGGCGAACACCGGGGAGCTGTTTTTT.

The V and J genes are TRBV4-3 and TRBJ1-2; D is unresolved. This CDR3 contains 16 residues. Per germline, CDR1 LGHNA and CDR2 YSLEER. With 0 bases removed from V and 1 base from J, the gap between germline ends came to 12 bases. The CDR3 spells CASSQEMEPLNYGYTF. The CDR3 DNA is TGCGCCAGCAGCCAAGAGATGGAACCACTTAACTATGGCTACACCTTC.

Note on this clone: Other DNA sequences in the sample encode the same CDR3. This chain joins TRBV10-2 and TRBJ2-7; a possible D gene is TRBD2 (6 bases). Germline CDR1 reads WSHSY; CDR2 reads SAAADI. Trimming removed 3 bases at V and 0 bases at J, with 9 bases between. CDR3 size: 14 residues. The CDR3 region is CASSESGSSYEQYF. The CDR3 coding sequence is TGCGCCAGCAGTGAAAGCGGGTCCTCCTACGAGCAGTACTTC.

On this clone itself: The sample holds other DNA sequences that translate to the same CDR3. The J gene is TRBJ1-1, the V gene TRBV30, with a tentative D call TRBD1 (5 bases). Trimming stripped 4 bases from V and 0 bases from J, with 6 bases between. The germline CDR1 and CDR2 sequences are GTSNPN and SVGIG (reference sequence). The CDR3 sequence is 12 residues long. The CDR3 DNA sequence: TGTGCCTGGACAGGGTTGAACACTGAAGCTTTCTTT. Translation: CAWTGLNTEAFF.

The J gene is TRBJ1-2, the V gene TRBV7-8, with TRBD1 matching 9 bases. V shed 3 bases and J 5 bases; nucleotides not matched to a gene: 7. Germline V CDR1 and CDR2: SGHVS, FQNEAQ. The CDR3 runs to 15 residues. The CDR3 sequence: CASSLTGGLGYGYTF. The CDR3 nucleotides read TGTGCCAGCAGCTTGACAGGGGGTCTGGGTTATGGCTACACCTTC.

The V and J genes are TRBV7-9 and TRBJ2-1, with 9 bases matching TRBD2. The junction had 8 bases not matched to a gene; V was cut back by 4 bases and J by 7 bases. The CDR3 totals 15 residues. Germline loops: CDR1 SEHNR, CDR2 FQNEAQ (reference sequence). The CDR3 DNA reads TGTGCCAGCAGCTACACAGCGGGGGGTTTGAATGAGCAGTTCTTC. Translation gives CASSYTAGGLNEQFF. Filled out from reference TRBV7-9 and TRBJ2-1, the complete variable domain reads DTGVSQNPRHKITKRGQNVTFRCDPISEHNRLYWYRQTLGQGPEFLTYFQNEAQLEKSRLLSDRFSAERPKGSFSTLEIQRTEQGDSAMYLCASSYTAGGLNEQFFGPGTRLTVL.

J is TRBJ2-7 and V is TRBV6-4; tentatively, D is TRBD1 (6 bases). This CDR3 is 21 amino acids long. Trimming shortened V by 0 bases and J by 5 bases, and 32 bases separated the two germline ends. The germline CDR1 and CDR2 sequences are MRHNA and SNTAGT. CDR3 sequence (DNA): TGTGCCAGCAGTGACTCGGTCGGCAGTACTACTTCTAGGGGGTCCTATCACGAGCAGTACTTC. This encodes CASSDSVGSTTSRGSYHEQYF.

The rearrangement joins TRBV7-9 to TRBJ2-2; 11 bases fit TRBD2. The V segment lost 2 bases and the J segment 4 bases; nucleotides outside the gene matches: 3. The CDR3 runs 16 residues. Germline CDR1 and CDR2: SEHNR and FQNEAQ (reference sequence). The CDR3 loop is CASSLLGTSGTGELFF. The CDR3, as DNA: TGTGCCAGCAGCTTACTCGGGACTAGCGGCACCGGGGAGCTGTTTTTT.

V gene TRBV27 combines with J gene TRBJ2-7; 7 bases map to TRBD1. Losses at the gene ends were 5 bases for V and 4 bases for J; bases not matched to a gene: 11. The CDR3 has 15 residues. CDR1 and CDR2 (germline): MNHEY, SMNVEV (reference sequence). The CDR3 loop reads CASSVAFGTEYEQYF. CDR3 sequence (DNA): TGTGCCAGCAGTGTCGCCTTTGGGACAGAATACGAGCAGTACTTC.

Only one count was recorded for this clone. The chain uses TRBV27 and TRBJ1-1, with 11 bases identical to TRBD1. With V trimmed by 8 bases and J by 5 bases, 7 bases remained unmatched. This CDR3 is built from 14 residues. The germline V gene has CDR1 MNHEY and CDR2 SMNVEV (reference sequence). CDR3 nucleotides: TGTGCCAGCTCCGGGACAGGGGGTTGGACTGAAGCTTTCTTT. Protein product: CASSGTGGWTEAFF.

V and J are TRBV28 and TRBJ2-7; unclear D gene. Trimming pared 6 bases from V and 4 bases from J, leaving 10 bases between. The CDR3 extends over 12 amino acids. CDR1 MDHEN and CDR2 SYDVKM come from the germline V gene. The CDR3 protein is CASSPTPYEQYF. The CDR3 DNA sequence: TGTGCCAGCAGCCCAACCCCGTACGAGCAGTACTTC.

With respect to this clone: This specimen includes other DNA sequences encoding the same CDR3. The V and J genes are TRBV6-5 and TRBJ2-7; a possible D gene is TRBD1 (6 bases). The CDR3 contains 15 residues. In germline, CDR1 is MNHEY, CDR2 SVGAGI. V was shortened by 2 bases and J by 0 bases, with 11 bases between the two germline ends. The CDR3 protein is CASSYSEGGSYEQYF. The CDR3 DNA follows: TGTGCCAGCAGTTACAGCGAAGGGGGCTCCTACGAGCAGTACTTC.

This clone showed up just once. V usage is TRBV28 and J usage is TRBJ1-5, with 7 bases fitting TRBD1. CDR1 and CDR2 (germline): MDHEN, SYDVKM. The V segment lost 6 bases and the J segment 2 bases; nucleotides outside the gene matches: 7. CDR3 length equals 15 residues. CDR3 nucleotide sequence: TGTGCCAGCAGCGAGACAGGGACGGGCAATCAGCCCCAGCATTTT. Translating gives CASSETGTGNQPQHF.

The J gene is TRBJ2-5, the V gene TRBV16; D perhaps matches TRBD2 (7 bases). The length of the CDR3 is 12 residues. V was clipped by 4 bases and J by 12 bases, with 15 bases between them. Germline V CDR1 and CDR2: KGHSY, FQNENV. The CDR3 sequence is CASSPGGGQEYF. CDR3 nucleotides: TGTGCCAGCAGCCCGGGCGGGGGCCAAGAGTACTTC.

The chain has TRBV7-6 and TRBJ2-5; the D is unclear. Germline V gene sequence: CDR1 SGHVS, CDR2 FNYEAQ. This CDR3 spans 14 amino acids. The germline V and J ends were trimmed by 1 base and 5 bases, with 11 bases remaining between them. The CDR3 loop is CASSLERSQETQYF. The DNA for the CDR3 is TGTGCCAGCAGCTTAGAGAGGTCCCAGGAGACCCAGTACTTC.

J is TRBJ2-7 and V is TRBV6-5; D is uncertain. Trimming left V 6 bases short and J 4 bases short, with 13 bases between. This CDR3 comprises 13 residues. CDR1 and CDR2 (germline): MNHEY, SVGAGI. The CDR3 sequence is CASRYDNGYEQYF. The CDR3 DNA is TGTGCCAGCAGGTATGACAATGGTTACGAGCAGTACTTC.

The chain has TRBV4-3 and TRBJ2-6; TRBD1 aligns across 9 bases. Germline V gene data show CDR1 as LGHNA and CDR2 as YSLEER. V shed 0 bases, J shed 0 bases, and the junction held 3 bases outside the gene matches. The CDR3 has 18 residues. The CDR3 DNA is TGCGCCAGCAGCCAAGACTACAGGGGGCTCTCTGGGGCCAACGTCCTGACTTTC. Translating gives CASSQDYRGLSGANVLTF.

The rearrangement joins TRBV13 to TRBJ2-5; D unresolved. The CDR3 consists of 14 residues. Germline CDR1 PRHDT, CDR2 FYEKMQ (reference sequence). V lost 4 bases to trimming and J lost 7 bases, with 16 bases between them. CDR3 sequence (DNA): TGTGCCAGCAGCTCGAGATACGGAAGTGGGACCCAGTACTTC. This sequence encodes CASSSRYGSGTQYF. Variable domain in full (rest from reference TRBV13 and TRBJ2-5): AAGVIQSPRHLIKEKRETATLKCYPIPRHDTVYWYQQGPGQDPQFLISFYEKMQSDKGSIPDRFSAQQFSDYHSELNMSSLELGDSALYFCASSSRYGSGTQYFGPGTRLLVL.

This clone was found once. For the CDR3, the DNA is TGTGCCAGCAGCTCAGACAGCCCACTCTACACCTTC. It specifies CASSSDSPLYTF. J is TRBJ1-2 and V is TRBV5-5; TRBD1 might be the D (5 bases). This CDR3 spans 12 amino acids. Per germline, CDR1 SGHKS and CDR2 YYEKEE (reference sequence). Trimming took off 3 bases at V and 10 bases at J, with 13 bases between the two ends.

The chain recombines TRBV11-2 with TRBJ2-3; possibly TRBD2 for D (6 bases). The V end was cut by 6 bases, the J end by 5 bases, with 12 bases between. This CDR3 is 13 amino acids long. Germline-derived CDR1 and CDR2 are SGHAT and FQNNGV. The CDR3: CASSSMGLDTQYF. The CDR3 bases are TGTGCCAGCAGTTCAATGGGACTAGATACGCAGTATTTT.